Given below is one TCR beta chain in context. The data stem from a study of blood T cells in healthy people across ages. The germline gives CDR1 SNHLY, CDR2 FYNNEI. Trimming at V came to 9 bases and at J to 5 bases, leaving 7 bases not matched to a gene. The CDR3 contains 13 residues. Alongside a J-beta primer mix, a sample-barcoded 5' primer served in a second PCR lasting about 7 to 11 cycles. TCRdb processed the 5' RACE reads anew with MiXCR; each CDR3 protein has one entry. The table includes about 1.6 million distinct CDR3 sequences, around 35% detected once. Sequencing used blood. The chain recombines TRBV2 with TRBJ2-5; 9 bases map to TRBD2. The sequence was collected from a woman aged 25 to 39 in good health. The CDR3 DNA follows: TGTGCCAGTAAGCGCGGGAGGGCGGAGACCCAGTACTTC. This gives the protein CASKRGRAETQYF.